These 5 T cell receptor beta chains share one sample of origin, sequenced in a study of cytomegalovirus exposure and HLA in healthy donors. A multiplex PCR was run with 60 Vbeta primers and 13 Jbeta primers. The protocol was immunoSEQ multiplex PCR, while the TCRdb copy is restricted to in-frame clones and leaves out a portion. The table has about 150,000 clones, nearly 85% seen once; the top ten hold 3.4%. What was sequenced was PBMCs. Receptors originate from a male donor in good health and CMV-seronegative.

This clone was detected only a few times. V usage is TRBV19 and J usage is TRBJ1-1; D not resolved. This CDR3 contains 11 residues. V lost 5 bases, J lost 6 bases, and 7 bases lay in between. Germline values: CDR1 LNHDA, CDR2 SQIVND (reference sequence). CDR3 nucleotides: TGTGCCAGTAGTTTCGTCGCTGAAGCTTTCTTT. This encodes CASSFVAEAFF.

V and J are TRBV27 and TRBJ1-2; D is ambiguous. Per germline, CDR1 MNHEY and CDR2 SMNVEV (reference sequence). The CDR3 totals 11 residues. The germline V and J ends were trimmed by 6 bases and 5 bases, with 7 bases remaining between them. The CDR3: CASRDWYGYTF. The CDR3 DNA is TGTGCCAGCAGAGACTGGTATGGCTACACCTTC.

The CDR3 nucleotides are TGCGCCAGCAGCCTCCTGGGGGCATACTATGGCTACACCTTC. It translates to CASSLLGAYYGYTF. The rearrangement uses TRBV4-1 and TRBJ1-2; perhaps TRBD1 as D (6 bases). CDR1 is MGHRA and CDR2 is YSYEKL in the germline V gene. The CDR3 totals 14 residues. V was trimmed by 4 bases and J by 3 bases, leaving 12 bases between them.

V is TRBV5-1 and J is TRBJ1-2; D might be TRBD1 (6 bases). The CDR3 runs to 15 residues. CDR1 and CDR2 from the germline V gene are SGHRS and YFSETQ. Trimming shortened V by 4 bases and J by 2 bases, and 15 bases separated the two germline ends. In nucleotides, the CDR3 is TGCGCCAGCAGCAGAGATGGGGGCGGGAACTATGGCTACACCTTC. This translates into CASSRDGGGNYGYTF.

This sequence joins TRBV15 and TRBJ1-1; D gene unclear. This CDR3 has 14 amino acids. CDR1 and CDR2 from the germline V gene are LNHNV and YYDKDF (reference sequence). V lost 0 bases and J 1 base, leaving 6 bases between the germline ends. The CDR3 protein is CATSREGRNTEAFF. CDR3 nucleotide sequence: TGTGCCACCAGCAGAGAGGGGAGGAACACTGAAGCTTTCTTT.